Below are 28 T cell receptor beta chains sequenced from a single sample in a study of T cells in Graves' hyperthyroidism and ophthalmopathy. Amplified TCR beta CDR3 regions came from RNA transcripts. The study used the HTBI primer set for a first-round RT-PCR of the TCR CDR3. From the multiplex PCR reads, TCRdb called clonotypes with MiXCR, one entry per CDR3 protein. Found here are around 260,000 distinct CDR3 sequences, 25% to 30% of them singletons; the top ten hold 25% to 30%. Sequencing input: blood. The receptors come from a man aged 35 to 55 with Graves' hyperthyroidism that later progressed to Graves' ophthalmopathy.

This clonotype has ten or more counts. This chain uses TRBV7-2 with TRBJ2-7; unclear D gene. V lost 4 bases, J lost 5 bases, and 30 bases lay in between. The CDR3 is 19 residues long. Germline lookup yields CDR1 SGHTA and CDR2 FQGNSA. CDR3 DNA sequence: TGTGCCAGCAGCTCCGCTGGGGTCTGGGCTCTGTACCGGAGTGACGAGCAGTACTTC. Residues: CASSSAGVWALYRSDEQYF.

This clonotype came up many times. The CDR3 here is CASSEYGYSNQPQHF. The CDR3 DNA reads TGTGCCAGCAGTGAATACGGCTATAGCAATCAGCCCCAGCATTTT. V gene TRBV2 combines with J gene TRBJ1-5, with D uncertain. The CDR3 runs to 15 residues. The V gene lost 2 bases and the J gene lost 0 bases, with 8 bases spanning the gap. Germline loops: CDR1 SNHLY, CDR2 FYNNEI.

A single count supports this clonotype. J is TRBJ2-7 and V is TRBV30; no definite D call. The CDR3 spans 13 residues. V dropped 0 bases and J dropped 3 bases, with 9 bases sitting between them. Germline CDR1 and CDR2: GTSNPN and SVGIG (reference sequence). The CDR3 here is CAWSVQGIYEQYF. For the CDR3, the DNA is TGTGCCTGGAGTGTACAAGGGATCTACGAGCAGTACTTC.

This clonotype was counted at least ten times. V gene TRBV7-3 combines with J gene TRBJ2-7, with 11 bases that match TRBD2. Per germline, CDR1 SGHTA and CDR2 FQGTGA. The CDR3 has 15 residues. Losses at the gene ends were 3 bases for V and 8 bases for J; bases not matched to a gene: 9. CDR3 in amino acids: CASSFLAGGGNQQYF. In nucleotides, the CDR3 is TGTGCCAGCAGCTTTCTAGCGGGAGGCGGCAACCAGCAGTACTTC.

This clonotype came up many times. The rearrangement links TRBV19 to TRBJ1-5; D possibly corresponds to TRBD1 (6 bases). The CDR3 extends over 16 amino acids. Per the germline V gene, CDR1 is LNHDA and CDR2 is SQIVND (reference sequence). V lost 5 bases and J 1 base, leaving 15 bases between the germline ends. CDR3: CASSPTGYQSNQPQHF. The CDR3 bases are TGTGCCAGTAGTCCTACAGGGTATCAAAGCAATCAGCCCCAGCATTTT.

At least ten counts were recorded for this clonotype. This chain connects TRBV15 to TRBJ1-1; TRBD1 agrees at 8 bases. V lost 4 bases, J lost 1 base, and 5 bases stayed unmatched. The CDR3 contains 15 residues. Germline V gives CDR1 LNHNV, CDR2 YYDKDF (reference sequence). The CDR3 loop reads CATSKLTGGNTEAFF. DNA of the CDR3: TGTGCCACCAGCAAACTTACAGGGGGGAACACTGAAGCTTTCTTT.

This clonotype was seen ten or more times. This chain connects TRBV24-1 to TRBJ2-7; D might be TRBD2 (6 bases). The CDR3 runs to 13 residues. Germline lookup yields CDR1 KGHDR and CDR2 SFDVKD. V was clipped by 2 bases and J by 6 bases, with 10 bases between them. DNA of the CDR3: TGTGCCACCAGTGATTCGAGGAGGGCCGAGCAGTACTTC. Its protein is CATSDSRRAEQYF.

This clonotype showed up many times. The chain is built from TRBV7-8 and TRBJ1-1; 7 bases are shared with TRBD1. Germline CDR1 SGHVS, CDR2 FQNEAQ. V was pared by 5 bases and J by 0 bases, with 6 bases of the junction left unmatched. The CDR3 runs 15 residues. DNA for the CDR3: TGTGCCAGCAGCGCCCAACAGGGGTTGAACACTGAAGCTTTCTTT. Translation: CASSAQQGLNTEAFF.

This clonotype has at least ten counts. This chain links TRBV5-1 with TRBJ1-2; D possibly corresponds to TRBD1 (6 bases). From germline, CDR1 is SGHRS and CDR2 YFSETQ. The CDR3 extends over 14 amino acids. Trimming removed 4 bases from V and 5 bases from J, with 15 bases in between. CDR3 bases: TGCGCCAGCAGCCTGGCAACAGGGTTTTATGGCTACACCTTC. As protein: CASSLATGFYGYTF.

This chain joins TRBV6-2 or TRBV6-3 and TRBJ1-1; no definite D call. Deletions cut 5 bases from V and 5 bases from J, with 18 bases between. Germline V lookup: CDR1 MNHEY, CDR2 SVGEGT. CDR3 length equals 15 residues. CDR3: CASSAPSGFKTEAFF. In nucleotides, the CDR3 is TGTGCCAGCAGTGCCCCCTCGGGTTTTAAAACTGAAGCTTTCTTT.

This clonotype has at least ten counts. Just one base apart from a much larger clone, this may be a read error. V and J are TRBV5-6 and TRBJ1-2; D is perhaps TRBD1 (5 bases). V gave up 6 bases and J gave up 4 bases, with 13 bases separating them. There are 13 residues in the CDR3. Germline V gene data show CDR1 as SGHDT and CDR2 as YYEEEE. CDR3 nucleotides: TGTGCCAGCAACGATGACAGCCTCTATGGCTACACCTTC. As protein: CASNDDSLYGYTF.

CDR3 loop: CASDGGGSYGYTF. CDR3 in DNA: TGTGCCAGCGACGGGGGCGGAAGCTATGGCTACACCTTC. The chain combines TRBV12-3 or TRBV12-4 with TRBJ1-2; D perhaps matches TRBD1 (6 bases). The germline V and J ends were trimmed by 8 bases and 4 bases, with 14 bases remaining between them. The CDR3 runs 13 residues.

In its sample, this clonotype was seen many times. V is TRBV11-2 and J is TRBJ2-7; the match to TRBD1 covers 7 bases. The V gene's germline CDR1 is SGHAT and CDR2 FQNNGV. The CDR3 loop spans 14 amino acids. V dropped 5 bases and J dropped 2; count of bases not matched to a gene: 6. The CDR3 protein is CASSRTTGTYEQYF. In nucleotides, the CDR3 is TGTGCCAGCAGCAGAACGACAGGGACCTACGAGCAGTACTTC. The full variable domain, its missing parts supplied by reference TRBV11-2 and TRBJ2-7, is EAGVAQSPRYKIIEKRQSVAFWCNPISGHATLYWYQQILGQGPKLLIQFQNNGVVDDSQLPKDRFSAERLKGVDSTLKIQPAKLEDSAVYLCASSRTTGTYEQYFGPGTRLTVT.

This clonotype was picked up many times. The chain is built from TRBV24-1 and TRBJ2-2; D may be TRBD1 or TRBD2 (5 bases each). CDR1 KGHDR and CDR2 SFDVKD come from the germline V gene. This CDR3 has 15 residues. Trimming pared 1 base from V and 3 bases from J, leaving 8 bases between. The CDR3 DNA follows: TGTGCCACCAGTGATTTATCGGGACACACCGGGGAGCTGTTTTTT. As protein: CATSDLSGHTGELFF.

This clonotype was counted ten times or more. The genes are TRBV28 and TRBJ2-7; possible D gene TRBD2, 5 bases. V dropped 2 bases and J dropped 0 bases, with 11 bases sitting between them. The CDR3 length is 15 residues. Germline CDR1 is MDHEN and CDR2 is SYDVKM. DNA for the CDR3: TGTGCCAGCAGTTTAAGCGGACTCTTCTCCTACGAGCAGTACTTC. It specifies CASSLSGLFSYEQYF. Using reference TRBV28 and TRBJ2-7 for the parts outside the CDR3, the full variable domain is DVKVTQSSRYLVKRTGEKVFLECVQDMDHENMFWYRQDPGLGLRLIYFSYDVKMKEKGDIPEGYSVSREKKERFSLILESASTNQTSMYLCASSLSGLFSYEQYFGPGTRLTVT.

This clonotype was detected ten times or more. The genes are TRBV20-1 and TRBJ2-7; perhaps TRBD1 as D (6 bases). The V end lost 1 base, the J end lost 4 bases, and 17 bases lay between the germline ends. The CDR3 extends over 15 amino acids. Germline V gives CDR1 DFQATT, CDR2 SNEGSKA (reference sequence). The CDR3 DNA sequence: TGCAGTGCTAGAGGAACAGACAAGGGGGTTTACGAGCAGTACTTC. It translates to CSARGTDKGVYEQYF.

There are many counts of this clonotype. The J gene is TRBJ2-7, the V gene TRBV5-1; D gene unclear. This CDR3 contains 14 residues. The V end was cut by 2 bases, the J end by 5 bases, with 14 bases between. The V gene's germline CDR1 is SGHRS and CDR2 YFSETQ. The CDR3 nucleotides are TGCGCCAGCAGCTTTTCAGGTACGACCCACGAGCAGTACTTC. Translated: CASSFSGTTHEQYF.

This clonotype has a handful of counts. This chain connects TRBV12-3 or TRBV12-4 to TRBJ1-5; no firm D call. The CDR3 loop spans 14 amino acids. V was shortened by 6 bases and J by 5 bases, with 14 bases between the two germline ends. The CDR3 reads CASSPRHSDQPQHF. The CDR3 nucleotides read TGTGCCAGCAGCCCCCGACATTCCGATCAGCCCCAGCATTTT.

In DNA form, the CDR3 reads TGTGCCAGCAGTTTTAACACGGAAGTACAGCCCCAGCATTTT. It codes for CASSFNTEVQPQHF. This chain links TRBV28 with TRBJ1-5, with D unresolved. Looked up from germline, CDR1 is MDHEN and CDR2 is SYDVKM. V lost 3 bases to trimming and J lost 7 bases, with 13 bases between them. There are 14 residues in the CDR3.

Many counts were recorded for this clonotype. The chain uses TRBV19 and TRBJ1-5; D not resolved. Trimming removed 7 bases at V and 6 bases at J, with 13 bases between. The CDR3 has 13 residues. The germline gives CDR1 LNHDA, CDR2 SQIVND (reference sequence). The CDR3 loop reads CASTTVKFQPQHF. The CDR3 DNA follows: TGTGCCAGTACAACAGTCAAGTTTCAGCCCCAGCATTTT.

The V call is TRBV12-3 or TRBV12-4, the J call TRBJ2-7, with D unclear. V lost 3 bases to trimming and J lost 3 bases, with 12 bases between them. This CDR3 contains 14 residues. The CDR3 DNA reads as TGTGCCAGCAGTTTGTCCACCATGTTCTACGAGCAGTACTTC. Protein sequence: CASSLSTMFYEQYF.

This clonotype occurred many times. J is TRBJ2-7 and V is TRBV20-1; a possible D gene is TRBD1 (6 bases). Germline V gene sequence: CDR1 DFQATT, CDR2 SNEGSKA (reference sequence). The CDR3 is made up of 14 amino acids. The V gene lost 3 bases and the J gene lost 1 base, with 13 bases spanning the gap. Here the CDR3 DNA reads TGCAGTGCTAGCAAAACAGGGATTTCCTACGAGCAGTACTTC. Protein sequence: CSASKTGISYEQYF.

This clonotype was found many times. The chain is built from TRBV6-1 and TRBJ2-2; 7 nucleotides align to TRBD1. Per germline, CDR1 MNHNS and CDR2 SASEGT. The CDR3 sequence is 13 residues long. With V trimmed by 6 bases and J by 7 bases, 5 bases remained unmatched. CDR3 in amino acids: CASRPTGVGELFF. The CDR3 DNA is TGTGCCAGCAGACCAACAGGGGTCGGGGAGCTGTTTTTT.

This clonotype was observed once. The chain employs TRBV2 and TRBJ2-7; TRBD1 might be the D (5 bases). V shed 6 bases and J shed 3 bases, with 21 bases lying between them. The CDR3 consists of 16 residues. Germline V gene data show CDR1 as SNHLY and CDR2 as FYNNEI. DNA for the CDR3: TGTGCCAGCAGCGCCCCTTCCCAAGACAGAATCTACGAGCAGTACTTC. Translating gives CASSAPSQDRIYEQYF.

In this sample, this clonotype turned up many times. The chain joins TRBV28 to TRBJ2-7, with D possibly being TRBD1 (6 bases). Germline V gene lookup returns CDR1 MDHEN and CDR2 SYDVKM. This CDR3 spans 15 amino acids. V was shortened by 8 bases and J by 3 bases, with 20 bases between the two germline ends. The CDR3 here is CASSLPGVEFYEQYF. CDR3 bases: TGTGCCAGCTCCCTCCCAGGGGTCGAATTCTACGAGCAGTACTTC.

This CDR3 reads CASSPLGGEGETQYF. CDR3 DNA: TGTGCCAGCAGTCCCTTGGGGGGGGAGGGGGAGACCCAGTACTTC. The chain couples TRBV12-3 or TRBV12-4 to TRBJ2-5; TRBD2 agrees at 7 bases. The CDR3 totals 15 residues. Trimming at V came to 5 bases and at J to 5 bases, leaving 11 bases not matched to a gene.

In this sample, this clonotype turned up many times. The CDR3 region has the DNA TGTGCCAGCAGCCAAAGGACAGGGGTCAATACTGAAGCTTTCTTT. As protein: CASSQRTGVNTEAFF. This chain links TRBV11-3 with TRBJ1-1; 9 bases fit TRBD1. The germline V gene encodes CDR1 SGHNT and CDR2 YENEEA. The V and J ends lost 5 bases and 5 bases, in that order; junction bases with no gene match: 9. The CDR3 consists of 15 residues. The full variable domain, with the rest looked up from reference TRBV11-3 and TRBJ1-1, is EAGVVQSPRYKIIEKKQPVAFWCNPISGHNTLYWYLQNLGQGPELLIRYENEEAVDDSQLPKDRFSAERLKGVDSTLKIQPAELGDSAVYLCASSQRTGVNTEAFFGQGTRLTVV.

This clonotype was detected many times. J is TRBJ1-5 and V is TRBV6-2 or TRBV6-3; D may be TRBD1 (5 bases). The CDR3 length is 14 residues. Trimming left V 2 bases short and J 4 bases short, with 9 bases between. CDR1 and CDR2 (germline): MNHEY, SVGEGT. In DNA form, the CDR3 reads TGTGCCAGCAGTTACCCAACAGGAAATCAGCCCCAGCATTTT. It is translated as CASSYPTGNQPQHF.